This note documents a single T cell receptor beta chain sequence. The data were taken from a study of CD8 T cells in Susac syndrome. After extraction with the RNeasy kit, 0.5 to 1 ug of the RNA was reverse transcribed using random hexamers. TCRdb re-called the immunoSEQ multiplex PCR reads through MiXCR, storing one row per CDR3 protein. Of more than 250,000 distinct CDR3 sequences detected, 92% appear once; the ten largest clones hold 0.065%. V was cut by 7 bases and J by 5 bases, with 23 bases left in between. The CDR3 is 16 residues long. Germline-derived CDR1 and CDR2 are LNHDA and SQIVND (reference sequence).

Sequenced input: CD4+ T cells from PBMCs. The source of this sequence is a human donor with multiple sclerosis. This sequence joins TRBV19 and TRBJ1-1, with TRBD1 as a possible D gene (5 bases). CDR3 sequence reads: CASTAAGRSKRTEAFF. The CDR3 DNA reads TGTGCCAGTACCGCGGCAGGGCGGTCTAAAAGGACTGAAGCTTTCTTT. Drawing the rest from reference TRBV19 and TRBJ1-1, the complete variable domain is DGGITQSPKYLFRKEGQNVTLSCEQNLNHDAMYWYRQDPGQGLRLIYYSQIVNDFQKGDIAEGYSVSREKKESFPLTVTSAQKNPTAFYLCASTAAGRSKRTEAFFGQGTRLTVV.